This TCR beta chain was sequenced for a study of blood T cells in healthy people across ages. With each sample, at least 5 micrograms of total RNA were extracted. Combining a sample-barcoded 5' primer with a J-beta primer mix, a second PCR ran for about 6 to 11 cycles. Each of the cDNA molecules was tagged by a template-switch adaptor with 12 random nucleotides. TCRdb ran MiXCR on the 5' RACE reads and lists one entry per CDR3 protein. This repertoire shows about 1.8 million distinct CDR3 sequences, roughly 52% found once; its top ten account for approximately 2.1%. Study observations and caveats: A strong correlation between TCR beta diversity and naive T cell percentage was seen.

Remarks on this clonotype: Its antigen is not known.

This CDR3 region has 14 residues. Germline lookup yields CDR1 SGDLS and CDR2 YYNGEE. Trimming shortened V by 3 bases and J by 4 bases, and 13 bases separated the two germline ends. This chain connects TRBV9 to TRBJ1-2; D uncertain. This receptor was identified in a woman in her thirties or forties in good health. Sample: blood. The CDR3 spells CASSEQRPPYGYTF. For the CDR3, the DNA is TGTGCCAGCAGCGAACAGCGACCCCCCTATGGCTACACCTTC.